This T cell receptor beta chain stems from a study of shared clonotypes between healthy human individuals. The study's findings and limits: Sampling involved blood alone; tissue repertoires likely differ.

This clone was counted a few times. Its target is not known. Clones were read by immunoSEQ multiplex PCR, and TCRdb kept only the in-frame ones, dropping some. The sample consists of 800,000 to 1,200,000 clones, approximately 80% of them appearing once. Germline V gene data show CDR1 as SQVTM and CDR2 as ANQGSEA. V was trimmed by 3 bases and J by 0 bases, leaving 8 bases between them. The CDR3 length is 13 residues. Donors, healthy HIV-negative adults, lacked recent acute infections or vaccinations. CD45RA-negative memory and CD45RA+ naive subsets were split from the CD4+ cells. The clonotype comes from a man aged 18 to 30 in good health. Some clones in this sample may be carry-over from other donors' samples. The material sequenced was memory CD4+ T cells from PBMCs. Noted subset: CD45RA-negative fraction. The gene calls are TRBV29-1 and TRBJ1-1, with D unclear. This CDR3 is CSVEEDLNTEAFF. CDR3 DNA: TGCAGCGTTGAGGAGGATTTGAACACTGAAGCTTTCTTT.